One and the same sample provided the 10 T cell receptor beta chains below, sequenced in a study of CD8 T cells in ankylosing spondylitis. From the 5' RACE reads, TCRdb called clonotypes with MiXCR, one entry per CDR3 protein. The data contain hundreds of thousands of distinct CDR3 sequences, 20% to 25% of them singletons. Sequencing used blood, either unsorted or a sorted T cell fraction (not recorded which). The receptor set was obtained from a female donor with ankylosing spondylitis or in good health (not recorded which).

This chain's CDR3 is CSVLRDSEQYF. CDR3 sequence (DNA): TGCAGCGTACTCCGGGACTCCGAGCAGTACTTC. The rearrangement joins TRBV29-1 to TRBJ2-7, with D tentatively TRBD2 (6 bases). The CDR3 is 11 residues long. Germline-derived CDR1 and CDR2 are SQVTM and ANQGSEA. V was cut by 6 bases and J by 6 bases, with 12 bases left in between.

This clonotype was observed a few times. The gene calls are TRBV2 and TRBJ2-7; TRBD2 is a possible D gene (5 bases). The CDR3 spans 12 residues. CDR1 is SNHLY and CDR2 is FYNNEI in the germline V gene. Deletions cut 6 bases from V and 6 bases from J, with 12 bases between. The CDR3 DNA reads as TGTGCCAGCAGAGCGGATAGACGCGAGCAGTACTTC. Translating it yields CASRADRREQYF.

The chain recombines TRBV12-3 or TRBV12-4 with TRBJ2-7; no clear D gene. This CDR3 has 15 amino acids. V shed 2 bases and J shed 3 bases, with 14 bases lying between them. The CDR3 nucleotides read TGTGCCAGCAGTTTAAGTACTCCGAGCTTCTACGAGCAGTACTTC. It codes for CASSLSTPSFYEQYF.

The genes are TRBV19 and TRBJ2-5; a possible D gene is TRBD1 (5 bases). Looked up from germline, CDR1 is LNHDA and CDR2 is SQIVND (reference sequence). V was shortened by 8 bases and J by 3 bases, with 13 bases between the two germline ends. The CDR3 has 13 residues. CDR3 region: CASSPQGKETQYF. In DNA, the CDR3 is TGTGCCAGTTCCCCCCAGGGAAAAGAGACCCAGTACTTC. Using reference TRBV19 and TRBJ2-5 for the parts outside the CDR3, the full variable domain is DGGITQSPKYLFRKEGQNVTLSCEQNLNHDAMYWYRQDPGQGLRLIYYSQIVNDFQKGDIAEGYSVSREKKESFPLTVTSAQKNPTAFYLCASSPQGKETQYFGPGTRLLVL.

A note on this clonotype: The junction does not match germline at one end; this may be a read error. The chain links TRBV19 to TRBJ1-5, with TRBD1 matching 9 bases. Germline V gene data show CDR1 as LNHDA and CDR2 as SQIVND (reference sequence). The CDR3 spans 16 residues. The CDR3 coding sequence is TGTGCCAGTAGTACCCACACCGGGACAGGGATACAGCTCCAGCATTTT. Encoded protein: CASSTHTGTGIQLQHF.

Many counts were recorded for this clonotype. The chain combines TRBV20-1 with TRBJ2-3; TRBD2 matches 9 bases. From germline, CDR1 is DFQATT and CDR2 SNEGSKA (reference sequence). The CDR3 is 15 residues long. Trimming cost V 1 base and J 2 bases; bases outside gene matches: 4. CDR3 nucleotide sequence: TGCAGTGCTAGAGGACTAGCGGATTACACAGATACGCAGTATTTT. It translates to CSARGLADYTDTQYF.

This clonotype was found a few times. This chain joins TRBV4-3 and TRBJ1-1; weak D call: TRBD1 (5 bases). CDR1 and CDR2 from the germline V gene are LGHNA and YSLEER. This CDR3 is built from 16 residues. V was clipped by 3 bases and J by 1 base, with 15 bases between them. The CDR3 spells CASSQLEGLPNTEAFF. The CDR3 DNA follows: TGCGCCAGCAGCCAGCTTGAGGGACTGCCGAACACTGAAGCTTTCTTT.

This clonotype was seen only a few times. The rearrangement uses TRBV20-1 and TRBJ2-5; D tentatively fits TRBD1 or TRBD2 (5 bases each). Germline CDR1 and CDR2: DFQATT and SNEGSKA (reference sequence). The V end was cut by 3 bases, the J end by 5 bases, with 16 bases between. CDR3 length: 14 residues. The CDR3 DNA reads TGCAGTGCTAGCTCCCCTGGGGACGACGAGACCCAGTACTTC. Protein product: CSASSPGDDETQYF.

This clonotype was found many times. The chain recombines TRBV12-3 or TRBV12-4 with TRBJ1-2; D not resolved. The CDR3 is 14 amino acids. V lost 4 bases to trimming and J lost 4 bases, with 13 bases between them. The CDR3 reads CASSSNDRSYGYTF. CDR3 DNA sequence: TGTGCCAGCAGTTCCAACGACCGGTCCTATGGCTACACCTTC.

In this sample, this clonotype turned up a few times. The chain couples TRBV20-1 to TRBJ2-7; TRBD2 matches 10 bases. The V gene end was trimmed by 5 bases and the J gene end by 2 bases; junction bases not matched to a gene: 6. Germline CDR1 is DFQATT and CDR2 is SNEGSKA (reference sequence). CDR3 length: 14 amino acids. The CDR3 DNA reads TGCAGTGCTCGTGGACTAGCGGTTACCTACGAGCAGTACTTC. Translation gives CSARGLAVTYEQYF.